The 11 T cell receptor beta chains below all came from one sample that was sequenced in a study of immune evolution from preneoplasia to lung adenocarcinoma. Profiled with immunoSEQ multiplex PCR; TCRdb holds only in-frame clones, not every one. The sample records fewer than 9,000 clones, just under 85% being singletons. The sample was FFPE invasive lung adenocarcinoma tissue. These receptors were collected from a person between 45 and 75 years old with lung adenocarcinoma.

The CDR3 protein is CASSIGGGPRETQYF. Here the CDR3 DNA reads TGTGCCAGTAGTATAGGGGGTGGGCCCAGGGAGACCCAGTACTTC. The rearrangement links TRBV19 to TRBJ2-5; D is uncertain. This CDR3 contains 15 residues. The V and J ends lost 1 base and 5 bases respectively, with 14 bases between them. The germline V gene encodes CDR1 LNHDA and CDR2 SQIVND (reference sequence).

The chain's CDR3 is CASSLSGEQFF. The CDR3 DNA sequence: TGTGCCAGCAGCTTATCCGGGGAGCAGTTCTTC. The rearrangement joins TRBV7-3 to TRBJ2-1; D unclear. The germline V gene has CDR1 SGHTA and CDR2 FQGTGA. The V end was cut by 2 bases, the J end by 10 bases, with 6 bases between. The CDR3 extends over 11 amino acids.

The V and J genes are TRBV6-4 and TRBJ1-1; D is undetermined. The V end lost 4 bases, the J end lost 0 bases, and 6 bases lay between the germline ends. Germline CDR1 and CDR2: MRHNA and SNTAGT. The CDR3 totals 13 residues. The CDR3 coding sequence is TGTGCCAGCAGTGCCCGCCTGAACACTGAAGCTTTCTTT. It is translated as CASSARLNTEAFF.

The chain has TRBV6-1 and TRBJ1-5; D is uncertain. The ends were cut back, 6 bases at V and 0 bases at J, with 6 bases in the middle. Germline CDR1 and CDR2: MNHNS and SASEGT. There are 13 residues in the CDR3. CDR3 DNA sequence: TGTGCCAGCAGCCATTATAGCAATCAGCCCCAGCATTTT. Protein: CASSHYSNQPQHF.

The chain has TRBV19 and TRBJ2-2; TRBD1 matches at 9 bases. Germline-derived CDR1 and CDR2 are LNHDA and SQIVND (reference sequence). V lost 6 bases to trimming and J lost 1 base; unmatched junction nucleotides: 3. This CDR3 has 15 residues. The CDR3 loop is CASSQGQGNTGELFF. The CDR3 DNA is TGTGCCAGTAGCCAGGGACAGGGGAACACCGGGGAGCTGTTTTTT.

V gene TRBV13 combines with J gene TRBJ1-1; D perhaps matches TRBD1 (5 bases). Trimming left V 5 bases short and J 0 bases short, with 25 bases between. Germline loops: CDR1 PRHDT, CDR2 FYEKMQ (reference sequence). CDR3 length equals 19 residues. In DNA form, the CDR3 reads TGTGCCAGCAGCCCCGGACCCCGGTTCCCCGGGACGGTGAACACTGAAGCTTTCTTT. This sequence encodes CASSPGPRFPGTVNTEAFF.

The chain has TRBV6-4 and TRBJ2-3; 7 bases map to TRBD2. After removal of 4 bases from V and 4 bases from J, the junction contained 11 bases not matched to a gene. Germline lookup yields CDR1 MRHNA and CDR2 SNTAGT. The CDR3 sequence is 16 residues long. The CDR3: CASSGAAGASADTQYF. In DNA, the CDR3 is TGTGCCAGCAGTGGGGCGGCGGGAGCCAGCGCAGATACGCAGTATTTT.

This rearrangement joins TRBV6-1 to TRBJ1-1; a weak D match, TRBD1 (5 bases). The CDR3 sequence is 15 residues long. Trimming removed 3 bases from V and 3 bases from J, with 14 bases in between. Per germline, CDR1 MNHNS and CDR2 SASEGT. The CDR3 nucleotides read TGTGCCAGCAGTGATACAGGCAGGGTGGACACTGAAGCTTTCTTT. It codes for CASSDTGRVDTEAFF.

This clone was observed a few times. The CDR3 nucleotides read TGCGCCAGCAGCTTGGCGGGGACAGGTGGGGAAAAACTGTTTTTT. Amino acid sequence: CASSLAGTGGEKLFF. The chain couples TRBV5-1 to TRBJ1-4; TRBD1 matches at 8 bases. Germline lookup yields CDR1 SGHRS and CDR2 YFSETQ. The CDR3 has 15 amino acids. Germline trimming cut 0 bases from V and 8 bases from J; bases unmatched to any gene: 6.

The sample holds a few counts of this clone. The sample has other DNA sequences that encode this CDR3 too. The gene calls are TRBV11-2 and TRBJ2-1; D is ambiguous. Germline CDR1 reads SGHAT; CDR2 reads FQNNGV. With 3 bases removed from V and 7 bases from J, the gap between germline ends came to 7 bases. This CDR3 is 12 amino acids long. The CDR3 is CASSLNSNEQFF. Here the CDR3 DNA reads TGTGCCAGCAGCTTGAATTCAAATGAGCAGTTCTTC.

The chain links TRBV5-1 to TRBJ2-5; perhaps TRBD2 as D (6 bases). Germline lookup yields CDR1 SGHRS and CDR2 YFSETQ. V shed 4 bases and J shed 4 bases, with 14 bases lying between them. This CDR3 region has 14 residues. The CDR3 protein is CASSPTDGGETQYF. The CDR3 nucleotides read TGCGCCAGCAGCCCAACGGACGGGGGAGAGACCCAGTACTTC.